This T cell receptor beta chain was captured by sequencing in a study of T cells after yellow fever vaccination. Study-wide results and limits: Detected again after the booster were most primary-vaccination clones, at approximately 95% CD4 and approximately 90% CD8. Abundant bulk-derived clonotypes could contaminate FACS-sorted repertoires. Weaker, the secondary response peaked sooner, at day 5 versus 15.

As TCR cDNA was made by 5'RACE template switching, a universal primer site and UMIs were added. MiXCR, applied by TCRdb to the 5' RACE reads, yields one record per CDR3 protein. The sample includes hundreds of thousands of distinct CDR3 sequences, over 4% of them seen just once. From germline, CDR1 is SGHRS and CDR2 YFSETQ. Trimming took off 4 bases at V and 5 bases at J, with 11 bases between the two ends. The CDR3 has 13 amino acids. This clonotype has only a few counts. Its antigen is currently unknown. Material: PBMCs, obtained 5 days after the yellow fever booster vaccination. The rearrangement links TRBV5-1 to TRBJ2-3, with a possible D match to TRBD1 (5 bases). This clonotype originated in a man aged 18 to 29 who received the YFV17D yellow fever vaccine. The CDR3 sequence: CASSSLTEDTQYF. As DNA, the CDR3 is TGCGCCAGCAGCAGCCTGACAGAAGATACGCAGTATTTT.